This T cell receptor beta chain emerged from a study of beta chain features in type 1 diabetes. Overall study findings and caveats: Researchers report that Type 1 diabetes patients had moderately but significantly shorter TCRB CDR3s across all four CD4+ subsets. Patients' naive, central memory and Treg TCRB repertoires seemed closer to one another than those of healthy donors.

What was sequenced were expressed TCRB transcripts, since all of the isolated RNA had been reverse transcribed. Assay used: immunoSEQ multiplex PCR; TCRdb lists only in-frame clones, some missing. The sample has about 150,000 clones; approximately 7.8% are singletons. Many counts were recorded for this clone. The antigen is not known. Germline trimming cut 4 bases from V and 1 base from J; bases unmatched to any gene: 2. The CDR3 has 14 amino acids. Germline loops: CDR1 SQVTM, CDR2 ANQGSEA. The TCR originated in a woman in her thirties or forties with type 1 diabetes. The sequenced sample was central memory CD4+ T cells from blood. This rearrangement joins TRBV29-1 to TRBJ1-5; 9 positions match TRBD1. The CDR3 coding sequence is TGCAGCGTTGGAGGGACAGGGAGCAATCAGCCCCAGCATTTT. This codes for CSVGGTGSNQPQHF.